This T cell receptor (beta chain) was sequenced during a study of blood T cells in healthy people across ages (dated by TCRdb to 2013 to 2016). About the full investigation: Template switching captured roughly one uniquely barcoded TCR beta cDNA molecule per two T cells in model experiments. Age-related changes in TCR beta repertoire diversity were measured in the study by deep sequencing normalized with unique cDNA molecular identifiers. To avoid experimental bias, donors of different ages were distributed randomly across sequencing lanes. Four age groups were formed from the donors: young (average approximately 16 years), middle-aged (approximately 40), aged (about 62) and long-lived (around 80). For two donors (one aged 18 to 30 and one aged 80 or older), the study analyzed two additional independent replicas of 1 million unique cDNA reads from the same blood draw. On the study overall, not on this receptor specifically: Estimates of total diversity based on one million sequenced T cells were considered lower bounds and underestimates. Because the CMV infection status of the donors was unknown, age-related changes in expanded clonotypes may potentially have been confounded. Observed TCR beta diversity per million T cells fell roughly linearly with age, and a significant reduction was already apparent by age roughly 40. The percentage of naive T cells measured by flow cytometry correlated strongly with observed TCR beta diversity. Bulk unsorted PBMC profiling prevented conclusive comparison of naive and antigen-experienced compartments. Compared with the aged group, the long-lived group had more naive CD4+ T cells, fewer expanded clones and increased TCR diversity, a pattern suggesting age selection.

Taken from cysteine to phenylalanine, the CDR3 has 11 residues. Only CDR3 DNA remains: 33 bases, in frame from the first base. CDR1 and CDR2 are drawn from the germline V gene: SQVTM, ANQGSEA. A distance of 6 bases separates the germline ends of V and J, which lose 4 bases and 2 bases respectively. This clonotype was observed a handful of times. Its target antigen remains unknown. Base quality data are lacking; no much larger clone is found one base away. Donors were under 40 systemically healthy Caucasian individuals from Russia aged roughly 6 to 95 years. About 10 milliliters of peripheral blood were collected from each donor into EDTA-treated Vacutainer tubes. Ficoll-Paque density-gradient centrifugation was used to isolate PBMCs, with at least 6 million obtained per sample. Total RNA, at least 6 micrograms per sample, was extracted from PBMCs with Trizol reagent. For every donor, an aliquot of PBMCs went through flow cytometry to measure the percentages of naive CD45RAhigh/CD27high T cells.

Library preparation was by 5' RACE. The data were produced on an Illumina HiSeq 2500. A second roughly 6 to 11 cycle PCR used a sample-barcoded 5' primer and a J-beta primer mix. A template-switch 5' adaptor carrying 12 random nucleotides introduced a unique molecular identifier onto each TCR beta cDNA molecule. Each sample yielded at least 2.5 million CDR3-containing paired-end reads. The Mint cDNA synthesis kit, primed by a TRBC-specific oligonucleotide, was used to synthesize first-strand cDNA from all RNA. Following uracil-DNA glycosylase treatment, all cDNA underwent a first 18-cycle PCR with the universal primers M1SS and BC2_uni_R. The original methods were these. Each sample was normalized by randomly selecting 1 million high-quality reads, each carrying a distinct molecular identifier. Instead of being binned into consensus sequences, reads that shared molecular identifiers were thrown out. CDR3 identification, clonotype clustering and error correction used MiTCR with a Q25 quality threshold and the strictest error-elimination algorithm. Lower-bound total TCR beta diversity was estimated with a nonparametric unseen species model using Euler transformation. TCRdb trimmed the raw reads at Q25, called clones with MiXCR and kept productive beta chains. Merged by CDR3 protein, the rows form single entries marked with the most common genes and DNA. The V and J calls reflect TCRdb's pipeline rather than the authors' work. This sample has about 2 million distinct CDR3 sequences in its table, and about 50% of those were observed once. Roughly 2.1% of the sample lies in the top ten.

Sequencing was performed on blood. This sequence uses TRBV29-1 and TRBJ2-7, and possibly TRBD2, on 5 matching bases. This clonotype was obtained from a woman between 40 and 50 years old in good health. The nucleotide sequence is TGCAGCGTTGGGGAGACCTACGAGCAGTACTTC. It codes for CSVGETYEQYF.